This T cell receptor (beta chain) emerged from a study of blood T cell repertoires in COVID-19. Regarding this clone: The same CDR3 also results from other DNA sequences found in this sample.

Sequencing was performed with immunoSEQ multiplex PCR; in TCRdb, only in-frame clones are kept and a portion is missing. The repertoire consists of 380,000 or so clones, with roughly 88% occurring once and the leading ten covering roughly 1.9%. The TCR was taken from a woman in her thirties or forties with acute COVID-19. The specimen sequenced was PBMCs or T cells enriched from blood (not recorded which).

The CDR3 spells CASSVDREETQYF. The CDR3, as DNA: TGTGCCAGTAGCGTCGACAGGGAAGAGACCCAGTACTTC. The V call is TRBV19, the J call TRBJ2-5, with 7 positions matching TRBD1. With V trimmed by 6 bases and J by 3 bases, 4 bases remained unmatched. Germline V CDR1 and CDR2: LNHDA, SQIVND (reference sequence). The CDR3 totals 13 residues. The full variable domain, in which reference TRBV19 and TRBJ2-5 provide the parts outside the CDR3, is DGGITQSPKYLFRKEGQNVTLSCEQNLNHDAMYWYRQDPGQGLRLIYYSQIVNDFQKGDIAEGYSVSREKKESFPLTVTSAQKNPTAFYLCASSVDREETQYFGPGTRLLVL.